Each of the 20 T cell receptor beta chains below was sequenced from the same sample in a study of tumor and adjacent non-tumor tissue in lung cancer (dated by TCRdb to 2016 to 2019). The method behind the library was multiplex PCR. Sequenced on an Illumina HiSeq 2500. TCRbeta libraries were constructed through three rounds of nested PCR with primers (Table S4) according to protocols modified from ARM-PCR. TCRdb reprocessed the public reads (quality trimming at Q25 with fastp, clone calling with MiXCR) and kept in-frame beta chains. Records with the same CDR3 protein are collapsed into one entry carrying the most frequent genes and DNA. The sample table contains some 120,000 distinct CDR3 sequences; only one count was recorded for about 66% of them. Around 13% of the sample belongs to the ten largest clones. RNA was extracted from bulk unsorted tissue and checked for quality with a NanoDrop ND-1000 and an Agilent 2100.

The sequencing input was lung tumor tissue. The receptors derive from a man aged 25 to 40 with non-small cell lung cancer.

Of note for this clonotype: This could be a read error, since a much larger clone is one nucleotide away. The CDR3 bases are TGTGCCAGCAGCCAAGATGAGTCTAGCGGGGTAGGGGAGCTGTTTTTT. This sequence encodes CASSQDESSGVGELFF. V gene TRBV4-2 combines with J gene TRBJ2-2; 9 bases are shared with TRBD2. J was trimmed by 8 bases and V by 0 bases; bases with no gene match: 7. Germline lookup yields CDR1 LGHNA and CDR2 YNFKEQ. This CDR3 has 16 amino acids.

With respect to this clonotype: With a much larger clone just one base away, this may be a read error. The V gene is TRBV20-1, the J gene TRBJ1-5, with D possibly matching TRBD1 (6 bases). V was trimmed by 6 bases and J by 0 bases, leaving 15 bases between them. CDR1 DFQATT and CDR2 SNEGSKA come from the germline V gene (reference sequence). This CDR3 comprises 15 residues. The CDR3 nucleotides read TGCAGTGCCGGAGCCGGGACAAATAGCAATCAGCCCCAGCATTTT. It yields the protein CSAGAGTNSNQPQHF.

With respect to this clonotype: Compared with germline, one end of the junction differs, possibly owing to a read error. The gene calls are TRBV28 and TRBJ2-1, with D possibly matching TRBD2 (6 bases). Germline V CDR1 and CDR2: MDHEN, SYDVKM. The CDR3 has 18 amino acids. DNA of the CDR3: TGTGCCAGCAGTTCCCCCATAGCGGAGAAGGGCTCATACAATGAGCAGGTCTTC. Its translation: CASSSPIAEKGSYNEQVF.

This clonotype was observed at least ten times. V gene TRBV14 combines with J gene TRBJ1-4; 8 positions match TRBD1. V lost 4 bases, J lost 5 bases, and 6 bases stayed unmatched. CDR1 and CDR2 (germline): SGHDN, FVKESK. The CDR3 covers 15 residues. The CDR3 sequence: CASSLFGQGNEKLFF. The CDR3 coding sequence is TGTGCCAGCAGCCTGTTCGGACAGGGAAATGAAAAACTGTTTTTT.

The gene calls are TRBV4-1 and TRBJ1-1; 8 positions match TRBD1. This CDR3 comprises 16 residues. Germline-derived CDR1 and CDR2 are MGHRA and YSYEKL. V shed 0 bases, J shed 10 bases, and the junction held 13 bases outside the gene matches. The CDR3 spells CASSQDLYRGNAGAFF. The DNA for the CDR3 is TGCGCCAGCAGCCAAGATTTATACAGGGGGAACGCTGGAGCTTTCTTT.

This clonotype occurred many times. The CDR3 is CASSEETGGIDTEAFF. The CDR3 DNA is TGTGCCAGCAGTGAGGAGACAGGGGGAATAGACACTGAAGCTTTCTTT. The chain links TRBV6-1 to TRBJ1-1; 9 bases align to TRBD1. With V trimmed by 3 bases and J by 3 bases, 8 bases remained unmatched. The CDR3 is 16 amino acids. CDR1 and CDR2 (germline): MNHNS, SASEGT.

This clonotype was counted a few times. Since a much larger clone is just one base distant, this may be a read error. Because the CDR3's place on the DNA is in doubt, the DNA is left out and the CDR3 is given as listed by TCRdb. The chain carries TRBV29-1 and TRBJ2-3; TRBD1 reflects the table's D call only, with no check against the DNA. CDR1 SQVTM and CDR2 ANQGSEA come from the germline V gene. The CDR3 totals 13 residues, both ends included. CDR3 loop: CSVGRGSTDTHYF.

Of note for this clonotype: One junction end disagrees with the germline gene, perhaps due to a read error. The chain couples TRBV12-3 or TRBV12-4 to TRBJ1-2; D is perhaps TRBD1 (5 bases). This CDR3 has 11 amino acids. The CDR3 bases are TGTGCCAGCAGTCCTGGGACCAGCTACACATTC. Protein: CASSPGTSYTF.

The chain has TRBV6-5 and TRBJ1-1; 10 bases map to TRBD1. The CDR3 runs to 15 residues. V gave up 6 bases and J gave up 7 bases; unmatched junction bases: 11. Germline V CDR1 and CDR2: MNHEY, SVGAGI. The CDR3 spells CASRAGTGVLVEAFF. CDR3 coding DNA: TGTGCCAGCAGAGCCGGGACAGGGGTCTTGGTTGAAGCTTTCTTT.

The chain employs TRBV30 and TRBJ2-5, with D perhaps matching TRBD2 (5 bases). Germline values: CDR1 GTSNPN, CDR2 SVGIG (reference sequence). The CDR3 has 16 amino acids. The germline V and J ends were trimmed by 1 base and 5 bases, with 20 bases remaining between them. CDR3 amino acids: CAWSGVAERGSETQYF. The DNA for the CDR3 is TGTGCCTGGAGTGGGGTAGCTGAACGGGGTTCGGAGACCCAGTACTTC.

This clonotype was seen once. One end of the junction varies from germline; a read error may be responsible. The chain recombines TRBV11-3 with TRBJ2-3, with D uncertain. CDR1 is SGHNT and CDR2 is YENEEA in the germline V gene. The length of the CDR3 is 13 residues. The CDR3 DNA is TGTGCCTGCAGCTTCGAGAACACAGATACGCAGTATTTT. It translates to CACSFENTDTQYF.

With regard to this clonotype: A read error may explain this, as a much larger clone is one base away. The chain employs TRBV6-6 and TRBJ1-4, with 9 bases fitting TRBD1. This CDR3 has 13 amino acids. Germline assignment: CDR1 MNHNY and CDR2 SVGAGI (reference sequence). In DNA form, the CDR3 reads TGTGCCAGCAACGGACAGGGGAACGAAAATCTGTTTTTT. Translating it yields CASNGQGNENLFF.

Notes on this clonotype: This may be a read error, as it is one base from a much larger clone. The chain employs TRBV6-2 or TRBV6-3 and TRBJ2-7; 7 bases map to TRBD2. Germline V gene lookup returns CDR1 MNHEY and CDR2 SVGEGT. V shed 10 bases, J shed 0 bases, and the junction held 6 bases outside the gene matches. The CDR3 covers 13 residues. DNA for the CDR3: TGTGCCAACATGGCTAGCGGCTCCTACGAGCAGTACTTC. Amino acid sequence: CANMASGSYEQYF.

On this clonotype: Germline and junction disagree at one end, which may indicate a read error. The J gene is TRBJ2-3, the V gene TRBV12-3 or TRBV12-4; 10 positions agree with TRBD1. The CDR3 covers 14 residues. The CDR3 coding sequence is TGCGCCAGCGGGACAGGGGCAAGCACAGATACGCAGTATTTT. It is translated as CASGTGASTDTQYF.

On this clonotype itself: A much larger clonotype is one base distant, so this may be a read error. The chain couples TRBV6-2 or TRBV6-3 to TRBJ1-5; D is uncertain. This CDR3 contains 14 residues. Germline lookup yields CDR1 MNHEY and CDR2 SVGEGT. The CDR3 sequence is CASSYSARNQPQLF. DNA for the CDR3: TGTGCCAGCAGTTACTCGGCCCGAAATCAGCCCCAGCTTTTT.

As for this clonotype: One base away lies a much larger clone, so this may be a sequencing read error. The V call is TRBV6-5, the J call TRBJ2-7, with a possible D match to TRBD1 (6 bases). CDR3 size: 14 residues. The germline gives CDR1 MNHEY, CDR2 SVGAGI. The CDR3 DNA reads TGTGACAGCAGCCCGAGGACAGCTTCCTACGAGCAGTACTTC. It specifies CDSSPRTASYEQYF.

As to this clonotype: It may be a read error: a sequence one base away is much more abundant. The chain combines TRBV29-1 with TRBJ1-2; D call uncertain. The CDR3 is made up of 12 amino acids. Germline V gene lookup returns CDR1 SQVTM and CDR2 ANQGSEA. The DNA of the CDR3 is TGCAGCGTCGGGTCCGGGGTCTATGGCTACGCCTTC. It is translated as CSVGSGVYGYAF.

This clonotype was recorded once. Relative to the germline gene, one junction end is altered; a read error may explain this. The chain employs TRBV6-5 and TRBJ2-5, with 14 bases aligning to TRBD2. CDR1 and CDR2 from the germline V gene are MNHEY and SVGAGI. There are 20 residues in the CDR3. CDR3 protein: CASRHSQTSGRADGLETLYF. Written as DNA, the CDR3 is TGTGCCAGCAGGCACTCCCAGACTAGCGGGAGGGCCGATGGGTTGGAGACCCTGTACTTC.

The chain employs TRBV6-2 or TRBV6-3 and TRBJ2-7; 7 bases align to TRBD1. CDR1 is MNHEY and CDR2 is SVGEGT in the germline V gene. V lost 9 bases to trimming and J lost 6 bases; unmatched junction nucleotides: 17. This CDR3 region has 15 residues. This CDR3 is CASSIPDRSLREQYF. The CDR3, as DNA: TGTGCCAGTAGTATACCGGACAGGTCACTACGCGAGCAGTACTTC.

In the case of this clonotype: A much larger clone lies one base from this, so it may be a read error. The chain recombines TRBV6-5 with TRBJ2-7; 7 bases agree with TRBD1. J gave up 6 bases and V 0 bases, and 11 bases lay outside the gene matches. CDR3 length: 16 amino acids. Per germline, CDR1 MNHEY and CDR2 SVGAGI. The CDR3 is CASSYSTAWGQREQYF. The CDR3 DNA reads TGTGCCAGCAGTTACTCTACGGCATGGGGACAGCGCGAGCAGTACTTC.